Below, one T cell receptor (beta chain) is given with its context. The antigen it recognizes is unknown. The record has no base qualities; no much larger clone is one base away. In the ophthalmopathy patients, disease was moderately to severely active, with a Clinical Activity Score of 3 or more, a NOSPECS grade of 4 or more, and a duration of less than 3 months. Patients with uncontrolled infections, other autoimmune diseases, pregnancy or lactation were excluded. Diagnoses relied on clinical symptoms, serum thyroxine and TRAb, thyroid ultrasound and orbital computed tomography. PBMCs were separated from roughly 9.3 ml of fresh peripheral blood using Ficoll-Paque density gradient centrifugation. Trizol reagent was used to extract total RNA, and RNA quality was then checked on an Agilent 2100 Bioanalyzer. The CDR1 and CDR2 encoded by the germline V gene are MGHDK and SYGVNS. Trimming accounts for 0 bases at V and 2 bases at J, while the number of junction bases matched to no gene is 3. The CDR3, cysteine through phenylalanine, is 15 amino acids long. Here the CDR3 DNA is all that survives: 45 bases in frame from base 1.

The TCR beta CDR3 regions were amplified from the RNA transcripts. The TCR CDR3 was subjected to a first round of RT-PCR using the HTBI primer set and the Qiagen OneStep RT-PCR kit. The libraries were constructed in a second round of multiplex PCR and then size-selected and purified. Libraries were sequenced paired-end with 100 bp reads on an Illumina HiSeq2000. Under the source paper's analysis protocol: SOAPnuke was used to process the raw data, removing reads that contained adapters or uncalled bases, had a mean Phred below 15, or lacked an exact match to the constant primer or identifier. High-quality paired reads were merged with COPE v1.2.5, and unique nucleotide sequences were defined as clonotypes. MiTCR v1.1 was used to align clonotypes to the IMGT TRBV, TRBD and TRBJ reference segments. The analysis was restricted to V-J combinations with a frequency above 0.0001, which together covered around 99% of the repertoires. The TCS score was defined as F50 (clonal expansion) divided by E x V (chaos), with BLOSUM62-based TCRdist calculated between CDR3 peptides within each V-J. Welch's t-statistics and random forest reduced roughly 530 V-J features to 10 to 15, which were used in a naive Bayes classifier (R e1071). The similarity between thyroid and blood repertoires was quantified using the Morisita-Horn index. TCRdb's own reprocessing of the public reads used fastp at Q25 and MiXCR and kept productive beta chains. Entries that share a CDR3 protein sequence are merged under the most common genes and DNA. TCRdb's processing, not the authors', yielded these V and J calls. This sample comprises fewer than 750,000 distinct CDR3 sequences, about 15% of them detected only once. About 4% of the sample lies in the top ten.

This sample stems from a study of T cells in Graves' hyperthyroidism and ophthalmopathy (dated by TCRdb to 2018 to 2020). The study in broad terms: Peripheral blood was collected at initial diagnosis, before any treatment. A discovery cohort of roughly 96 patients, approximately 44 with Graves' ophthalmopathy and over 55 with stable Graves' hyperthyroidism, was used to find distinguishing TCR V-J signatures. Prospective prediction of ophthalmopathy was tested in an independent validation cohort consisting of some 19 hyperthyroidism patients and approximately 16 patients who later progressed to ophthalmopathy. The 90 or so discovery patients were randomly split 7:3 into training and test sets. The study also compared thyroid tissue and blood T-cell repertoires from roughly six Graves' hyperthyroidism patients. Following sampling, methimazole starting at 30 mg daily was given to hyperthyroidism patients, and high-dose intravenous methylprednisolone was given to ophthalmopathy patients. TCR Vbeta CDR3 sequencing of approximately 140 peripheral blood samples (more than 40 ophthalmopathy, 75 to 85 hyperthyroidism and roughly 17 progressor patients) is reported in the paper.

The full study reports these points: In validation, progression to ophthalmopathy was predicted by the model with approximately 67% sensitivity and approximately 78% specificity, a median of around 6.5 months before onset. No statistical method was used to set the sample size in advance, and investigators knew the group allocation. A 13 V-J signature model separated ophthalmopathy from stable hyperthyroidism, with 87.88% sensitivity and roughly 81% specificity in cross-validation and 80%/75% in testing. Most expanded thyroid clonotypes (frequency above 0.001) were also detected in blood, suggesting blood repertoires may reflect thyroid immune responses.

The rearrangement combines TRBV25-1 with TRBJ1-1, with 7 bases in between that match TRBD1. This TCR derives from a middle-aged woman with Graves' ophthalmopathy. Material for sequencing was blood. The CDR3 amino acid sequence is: CASSEYGTANTEAFF. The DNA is TGTGCCAGCAGTGAATACGGGACAGCCAACACTGAAGCTTTCTTT.